This T cell receptor (beta chain) comes out of a study of T cells after yellow fever vaccination. Germline trimming cut 4 bases from V and 6 bases from J; bases unmatched to any gene: 2. The CDR3 loop spans 13 amino acids. CDR1 and CDR2 (germline): MNHEY, SVGAGI. A process of 5'RACE template switching, which added a universal primer site and UMIs, was used to make TCR cDNA. Via MiXCR, TCRdb re-called the 5' RACE reads, giving one row per CDR3 protein. The repertoire holds 170,000 or so distinct CDR3 sequences, with approximately 9.9% as singletons. The sequencing here drew on CD8+ T cells sorted from PBMCs, taken 45 days after the yellow fever booster vaccination. The chain links TRBV6-5 to TRBJ1-2; 10 bases map to TRBD1. The clonotype comes from a man younger than 30 who received the YFV17D yellow fever vaccine. The CDR3: CASSFGTGDGYTF. The DNA of the CDR3 is TGTGCCAGCAGTTTTGGGACAGGGGATGGCTACACCTTC.